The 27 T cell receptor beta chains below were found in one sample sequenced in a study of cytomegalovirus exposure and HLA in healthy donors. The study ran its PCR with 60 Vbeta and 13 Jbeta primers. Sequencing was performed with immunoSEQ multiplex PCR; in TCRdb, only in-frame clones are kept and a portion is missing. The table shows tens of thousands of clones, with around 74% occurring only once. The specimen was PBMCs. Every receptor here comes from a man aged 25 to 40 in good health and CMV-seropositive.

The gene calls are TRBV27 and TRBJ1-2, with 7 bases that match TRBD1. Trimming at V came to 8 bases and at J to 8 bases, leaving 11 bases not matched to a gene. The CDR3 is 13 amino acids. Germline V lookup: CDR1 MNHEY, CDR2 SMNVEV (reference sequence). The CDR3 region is CASRTFQGDGYTF. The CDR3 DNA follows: TGTGCCAGCCGAACCTTTCAGGGGGACGGCTACACCTTC.

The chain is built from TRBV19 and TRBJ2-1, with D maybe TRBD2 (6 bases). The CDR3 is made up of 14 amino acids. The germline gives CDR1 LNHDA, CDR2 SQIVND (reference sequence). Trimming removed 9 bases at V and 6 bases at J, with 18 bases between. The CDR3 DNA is TGTGCCAGCCAAAGGACTACCATGAGCAATGAGCAGTTCTTC. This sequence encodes CASQRTTMSNEQFF.

CDR3 nucleotides: TGCAGCGTTGAATTCCAGAGAAATACAGGGGGTAACCCCTACGAGCAGTACTTC. Translation gives CSVEFQRNTGGNPYEQYF. V usage is TRBV29-1 and J usage is TRBJ2-7; 8 positions match TRBD1. The V and J ends lost 2 bases and 2 bases, in that order; junction bases with no gene match: 17. Germline V gene sequence: CDR1 SQVTM, CDR2 ANQGSEA. The length of the CDR3 is 18 residues.

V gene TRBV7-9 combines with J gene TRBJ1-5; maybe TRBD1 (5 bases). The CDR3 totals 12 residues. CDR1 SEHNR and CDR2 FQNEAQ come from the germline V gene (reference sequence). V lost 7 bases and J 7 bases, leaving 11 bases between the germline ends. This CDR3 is CASTQGTQPQHF. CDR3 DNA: TGTGCCAGCACTCAGGGAACGCAGCCCCAGCATTTT.

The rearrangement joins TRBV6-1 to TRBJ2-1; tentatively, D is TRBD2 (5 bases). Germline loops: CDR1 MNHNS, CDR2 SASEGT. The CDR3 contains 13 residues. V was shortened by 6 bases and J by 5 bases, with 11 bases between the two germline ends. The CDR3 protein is CASRRLEDNEQFF. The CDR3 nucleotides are TGTGCCAGCAGAAGACTGGAGGACAATGAGCAGTTCTTC.

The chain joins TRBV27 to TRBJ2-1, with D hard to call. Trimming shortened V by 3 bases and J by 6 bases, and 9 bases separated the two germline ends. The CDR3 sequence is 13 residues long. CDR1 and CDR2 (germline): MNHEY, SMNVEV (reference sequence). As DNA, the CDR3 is TGTGCCAGCAGTTTCATCACGGGCAATGAGCAGTTCTTC. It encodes CASSFITGNEQFF.

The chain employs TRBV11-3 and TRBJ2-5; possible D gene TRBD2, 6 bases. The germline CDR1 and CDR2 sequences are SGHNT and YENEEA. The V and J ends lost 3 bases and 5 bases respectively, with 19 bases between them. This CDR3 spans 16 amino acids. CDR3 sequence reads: CASSFGGMGDAETQYF. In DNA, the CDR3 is TGTGCCAGCAGCTTTGGAGGGATGGGGGATGCGGAGACCCAGTACTTC.

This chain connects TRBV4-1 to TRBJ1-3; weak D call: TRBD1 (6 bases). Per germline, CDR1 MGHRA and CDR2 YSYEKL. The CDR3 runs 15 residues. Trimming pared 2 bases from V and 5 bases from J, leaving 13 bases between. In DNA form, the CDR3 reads TGCGCCAGCAGCCAACCGACAGGCCGAAGAAACACCATATATTTT. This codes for CASSQPTGRRNTIYF.

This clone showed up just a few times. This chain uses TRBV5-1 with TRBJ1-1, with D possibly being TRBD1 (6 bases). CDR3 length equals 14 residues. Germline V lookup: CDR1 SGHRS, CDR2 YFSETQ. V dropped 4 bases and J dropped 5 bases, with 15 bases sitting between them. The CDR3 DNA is TGCGCCAGCAGCCCAATGGAGGGGGGGACTGAAGCTTTCTTT. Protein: CASSPMEGGTEAFF.

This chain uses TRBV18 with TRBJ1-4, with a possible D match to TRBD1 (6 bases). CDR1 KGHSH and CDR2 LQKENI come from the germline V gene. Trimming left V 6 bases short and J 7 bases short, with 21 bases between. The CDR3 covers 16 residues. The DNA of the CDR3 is TGTGCCAGCTCGAATATGGACAGCGCAACCGGTGAAAAACTGTTTTTT. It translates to CASSNMDSATGEKLFF.

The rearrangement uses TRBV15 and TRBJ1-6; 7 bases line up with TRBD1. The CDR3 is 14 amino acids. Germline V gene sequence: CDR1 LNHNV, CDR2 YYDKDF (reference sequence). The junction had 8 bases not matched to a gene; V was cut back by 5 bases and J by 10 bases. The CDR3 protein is CATSGWTGRSPLHF. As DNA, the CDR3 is TGTGCCACCAGCGGGTGGACAGGCCGCTCACCCCTCCACTTT. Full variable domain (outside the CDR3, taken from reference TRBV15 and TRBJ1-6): DAMVIQNPRYQVTQFGKPVTLSCSQTLNHNVMYWYQQKSSQAPKLLFHYYDKDFNNEADTPDNFQSRRPNTSFCFLDIRSPGLGDTAMYLCATSGWTGRSPLHFGNGTRLTVT.

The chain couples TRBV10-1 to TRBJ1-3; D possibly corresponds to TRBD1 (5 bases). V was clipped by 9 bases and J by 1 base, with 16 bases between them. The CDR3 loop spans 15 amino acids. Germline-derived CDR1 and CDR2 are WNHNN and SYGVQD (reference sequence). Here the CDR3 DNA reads TGCGCCAGACAAGACAGAATCGGATCTGGAAACACCATATATTTT. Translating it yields CARQDRIGSGNTIYF.

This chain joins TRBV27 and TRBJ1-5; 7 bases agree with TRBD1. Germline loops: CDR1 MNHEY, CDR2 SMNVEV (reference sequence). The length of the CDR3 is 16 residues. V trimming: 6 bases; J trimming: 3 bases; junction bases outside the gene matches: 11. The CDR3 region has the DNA TGTGCCAGCAGGCCCTATCCGGGACAGTCCAATCAGCCCCAGCATTTT. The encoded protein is CASRPYPGQSNQPQHF.

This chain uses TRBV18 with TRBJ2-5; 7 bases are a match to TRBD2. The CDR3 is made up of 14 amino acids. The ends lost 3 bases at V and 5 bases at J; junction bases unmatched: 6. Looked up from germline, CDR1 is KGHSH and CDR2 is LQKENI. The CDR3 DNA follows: TGTGCCAGCTCACCTGGACTAGGGAGTGAGACCCAGTACTTC. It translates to CASSPGLGSETQYF.

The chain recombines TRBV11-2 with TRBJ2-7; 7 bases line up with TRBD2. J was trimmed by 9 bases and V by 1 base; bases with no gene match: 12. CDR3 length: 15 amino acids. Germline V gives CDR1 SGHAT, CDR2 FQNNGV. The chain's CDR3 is CASSLAGGGRSVQYF. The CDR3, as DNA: TGTGCCAGCAGCTTAGCGGGCGGGGGTCGCTCCGTGCAGTACTTC.

DNA of the CDR3: TGTGCCAGCCGACAGGGGGGTGGCTATGGCTACACCTTC. Translated, it gives CASRQGGGYGYTF. The chain uses TRBV6-6 and TRBJ1-2, with 9 bases lining up with TRBD1. This CDR3 is built from 13 residues. Germline trimming cut 8 bases from V and 4 bases from J; bases unmatched to any gene: 5. CDR1 and CDR2 (germline): MNHNY, SVGAGI (reference sequence).

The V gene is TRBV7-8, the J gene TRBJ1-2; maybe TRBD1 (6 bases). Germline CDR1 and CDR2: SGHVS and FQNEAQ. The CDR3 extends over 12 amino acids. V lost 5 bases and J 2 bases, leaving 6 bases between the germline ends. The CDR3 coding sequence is TGTGCCAGCAGCCAGGGGAACTATGGCTACACCTTC. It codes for CASSQGNYGYTF.

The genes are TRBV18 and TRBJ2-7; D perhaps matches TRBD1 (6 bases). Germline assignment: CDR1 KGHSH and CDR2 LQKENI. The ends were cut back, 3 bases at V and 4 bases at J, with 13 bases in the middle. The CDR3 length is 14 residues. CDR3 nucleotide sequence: TGTGCCAGCTCACCCCCGGGACATGAGTACGAGCAGTACTTC. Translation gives CASSPPGHEYEQYF.

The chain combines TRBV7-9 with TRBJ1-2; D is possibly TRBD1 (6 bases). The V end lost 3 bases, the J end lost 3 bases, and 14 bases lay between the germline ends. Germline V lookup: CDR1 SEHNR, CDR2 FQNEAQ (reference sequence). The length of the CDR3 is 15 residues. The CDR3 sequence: CASSFWSDRDYGYTF. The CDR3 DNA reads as TGTGCCAGCAGCTTCTGGTCGGACAGAGACTATGGCTACACCTTC.

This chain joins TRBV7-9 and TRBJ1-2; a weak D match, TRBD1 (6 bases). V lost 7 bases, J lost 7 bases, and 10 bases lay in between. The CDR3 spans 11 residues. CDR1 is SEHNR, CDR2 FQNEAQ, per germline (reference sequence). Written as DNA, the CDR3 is TGTGCCAGCACCCTGGACAGTGGCTACACCTTC. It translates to CASTLDSGYTF.

Written as DNA, the CDR3 is TGTGCTAGTGACAGGGACGGCAATCAGCCCCAGCATTTT. This translates into CASDRDGNQPQHF. The chain links TRBV12-5 to TRBJ1-5, with D tentatively TRBD1 (6 bases). This CDR3 contains 13 residues. Germline values: CDR1 LGHNT, CDR2 FRNRAP. Trimming removed 7 bases from V and 2 bases from J, with 9 bases in between.

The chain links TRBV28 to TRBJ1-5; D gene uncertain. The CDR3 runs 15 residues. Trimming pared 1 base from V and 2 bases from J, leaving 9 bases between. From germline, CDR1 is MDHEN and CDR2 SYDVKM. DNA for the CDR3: TGTGCCAGCAGTTTATCCGGGATGGGCAATCAGCCCCAGCATTTT. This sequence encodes CASSLSGMGNQPQHF. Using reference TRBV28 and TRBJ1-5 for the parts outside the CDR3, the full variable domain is DVKVTQSSRYLVKRTGEKVFLECVQDMDHENMFWYRQDPGLGLRLIYFSYDVKMKEKGDIPEGYSVSREKKERFSLILESASTNQTSMYLCASSLSGMGNQPQHFGDGTRLSIL.

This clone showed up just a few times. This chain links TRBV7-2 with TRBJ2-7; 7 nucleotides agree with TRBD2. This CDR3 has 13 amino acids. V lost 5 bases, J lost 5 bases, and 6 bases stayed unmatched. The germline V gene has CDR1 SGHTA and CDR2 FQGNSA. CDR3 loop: CASSPPREDEQYF. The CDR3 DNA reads TGTGCCAGCAGCCCCCCCCGGGAGGACGAGCAGTACTTC.

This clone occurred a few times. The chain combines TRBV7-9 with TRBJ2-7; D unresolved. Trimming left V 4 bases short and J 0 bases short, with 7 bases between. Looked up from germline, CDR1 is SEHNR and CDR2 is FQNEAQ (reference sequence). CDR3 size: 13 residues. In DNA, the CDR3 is TGTGCCAGCAGCTCCCCTCGCTCCTACGAGCAGTACTTC. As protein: CASSSPRSYEQYF.

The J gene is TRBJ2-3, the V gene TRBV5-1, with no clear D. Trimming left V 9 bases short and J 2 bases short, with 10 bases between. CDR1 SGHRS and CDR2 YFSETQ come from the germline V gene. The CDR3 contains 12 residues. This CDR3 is CATPQPTDTQYF. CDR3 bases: TGCGCCACTCCACAACCCACAGATACGCAGTATTTT.

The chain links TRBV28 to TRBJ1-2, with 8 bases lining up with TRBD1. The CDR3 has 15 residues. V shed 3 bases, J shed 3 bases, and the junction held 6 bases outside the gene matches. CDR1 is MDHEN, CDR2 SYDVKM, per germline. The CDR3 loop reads CASSFGQGAYYGYTF. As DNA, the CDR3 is TGTGCCAGCAGTTTTGGGCAGGGGGCTTACTATGGCTACACCTTC.

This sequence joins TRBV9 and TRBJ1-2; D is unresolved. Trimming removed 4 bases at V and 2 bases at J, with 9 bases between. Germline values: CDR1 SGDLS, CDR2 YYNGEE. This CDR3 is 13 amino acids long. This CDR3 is CASSPVGNYGYTF. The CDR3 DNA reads TGTGCCAGCAGCCCCGTCGGGAACTATGGCTACACCTTC.